Listed here is a single T cell receptor beta chain. The data were taken from a study of blood T cell repertoires in COVID-19. Background on the study: Researchers got acute and convalescent COVID-19 samples from the United States, Italy and Spain.

Clinical histories supplied by participants themselves formed the basis of cohort assignment. Among Cohort 3 donors, those recovered had two negative PCRs, clearance, or symptom resolution. Original methodology: Reference gene primer amplification gave nucleated cell count estimates. Generated by immunoSEQ multiplex PCR, the TCRdb table keeps only in-frame clones and is missing some. V and J calls and clone size follow that table, whereas D and trimming were derived from the DNA. This table holds 150,000 to 250,000 clones, around 90% found once. This clonotype was obtained from a woman in her thirties who had recovered from COVID-19. The sequenced sample was PBMCs or T cells enriched from blood (not recorded which).

The chain's CDR3 is CASSQDLITDTQYF. CDR3 DNA: TGCGCCAGCAGCCAAGATCTTATTACAGATACGCAGTATTTT. The chain uses TRBV4-3 and TRBJ2-3; D is ambiguous. V was clipped by 0 bases and J by 3 bases, with 7 bases between them. CDR1 is LGHNA, CDR2 YSLEER, per germline. The CDR3 runs 14 residues.